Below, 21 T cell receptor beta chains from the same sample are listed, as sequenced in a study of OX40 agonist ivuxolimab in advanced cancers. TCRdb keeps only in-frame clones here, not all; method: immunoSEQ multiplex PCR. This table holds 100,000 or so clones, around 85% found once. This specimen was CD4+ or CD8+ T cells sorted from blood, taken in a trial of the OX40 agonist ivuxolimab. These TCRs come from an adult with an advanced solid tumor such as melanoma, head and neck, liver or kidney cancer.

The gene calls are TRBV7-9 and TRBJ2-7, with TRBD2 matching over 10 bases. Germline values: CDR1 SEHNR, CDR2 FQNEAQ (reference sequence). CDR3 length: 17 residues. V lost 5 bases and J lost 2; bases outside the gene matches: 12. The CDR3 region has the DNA TGTGCCAGCAGCCCTCGTATTACTAGCGGGACTACCTACGAGCAGTACTTC. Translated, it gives CASSPRITSGTTYEQYF.

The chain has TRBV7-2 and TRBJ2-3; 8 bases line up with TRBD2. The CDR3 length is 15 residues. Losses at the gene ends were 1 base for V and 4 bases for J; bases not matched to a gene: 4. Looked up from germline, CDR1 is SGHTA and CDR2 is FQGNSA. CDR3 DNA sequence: TGTGCCAGCAGCTTAGACGGGACTAGTGCAGATACGCAGTATTTT. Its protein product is CASSLDGTSADTQYF.

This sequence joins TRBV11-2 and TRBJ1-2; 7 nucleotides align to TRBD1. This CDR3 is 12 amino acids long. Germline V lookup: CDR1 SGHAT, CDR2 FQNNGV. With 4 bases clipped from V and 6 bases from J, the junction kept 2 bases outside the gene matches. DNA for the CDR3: TGTGCCAGCAGCTCAACAGGGGATGGCTACACCTTC. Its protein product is CASSSTGDGYTF.

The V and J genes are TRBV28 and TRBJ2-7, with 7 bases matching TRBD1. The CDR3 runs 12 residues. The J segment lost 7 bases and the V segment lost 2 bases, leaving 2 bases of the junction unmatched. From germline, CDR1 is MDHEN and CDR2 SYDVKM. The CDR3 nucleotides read TGTGCCAGCAGTTTAGCAGGGGGTGAGCAGTACTTC. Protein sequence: CASSLAGGEQYF.

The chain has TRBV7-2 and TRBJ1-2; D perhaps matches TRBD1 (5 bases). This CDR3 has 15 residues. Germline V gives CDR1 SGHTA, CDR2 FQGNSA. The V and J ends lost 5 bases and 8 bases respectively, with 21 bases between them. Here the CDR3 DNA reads TGTGCCAGCAGCCCCGACAGCGTCCCGCGTGAGGGCTACACCTTC. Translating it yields CASSPDSVPREGYTF.

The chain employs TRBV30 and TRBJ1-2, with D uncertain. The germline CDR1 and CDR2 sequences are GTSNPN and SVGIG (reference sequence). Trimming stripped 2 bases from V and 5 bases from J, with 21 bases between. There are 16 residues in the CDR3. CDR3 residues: CAWSFVAPRKGYGYTF. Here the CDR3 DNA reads TGTGCCTGGAGTTTTGTTGCGCCGCGCAAAGGGTATGGCTACACCTTC.

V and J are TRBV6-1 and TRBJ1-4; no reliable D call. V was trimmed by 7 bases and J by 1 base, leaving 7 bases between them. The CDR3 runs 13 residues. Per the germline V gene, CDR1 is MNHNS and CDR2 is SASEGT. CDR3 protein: CASTRVTNEKLFF. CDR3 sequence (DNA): TGTGCCAGCACTAGGGTAACTAATGAAAAACTGTTTTTT.

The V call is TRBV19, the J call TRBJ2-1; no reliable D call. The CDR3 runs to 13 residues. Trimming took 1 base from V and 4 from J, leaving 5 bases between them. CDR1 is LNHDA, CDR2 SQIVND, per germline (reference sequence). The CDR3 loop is CASSIGSYNEQFF. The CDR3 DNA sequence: TGTGCCAGTAGTATAGGGAGTTACAATGAGCAGTTCTTC. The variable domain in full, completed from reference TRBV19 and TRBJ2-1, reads DGGITQSPKYLFRKEGQNVTLSCEQNLNHDAMYWYRQDPGQGLRLIYYSQIVNDFQKGDIAEGYSVSREKKESFPLTVTSAQKNPTAFYLCASSIGSYNEQFFGPGTRLTVL.

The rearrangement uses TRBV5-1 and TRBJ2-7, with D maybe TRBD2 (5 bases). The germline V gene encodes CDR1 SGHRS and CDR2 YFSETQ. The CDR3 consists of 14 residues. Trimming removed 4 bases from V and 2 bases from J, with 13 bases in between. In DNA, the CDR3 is TGCGCCAGCAGCCTGTCGGACGGGACCTACGAGCAGTACTTC. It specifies CASSLSDGTYEQYF.

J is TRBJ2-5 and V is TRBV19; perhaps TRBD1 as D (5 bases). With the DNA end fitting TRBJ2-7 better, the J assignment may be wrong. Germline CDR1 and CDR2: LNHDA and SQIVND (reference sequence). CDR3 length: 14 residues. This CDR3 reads CASSTTVGSYEQYF. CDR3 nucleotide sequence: TGTGCCAGTAGTACGACAGTAGGATCCTACGAGCAGTACTTC.

Here the CDR3 reads CASSPPPLREQYF. As DNA, the CDR3 is TGTGCCAGCAGTCCCCCTCCCTTACGCGAGCAGTACTTC. The rearrangement uses TRBV28 and TRBJ2-7; no firm D call. Germline V CDR1 and CDR2: MDHEN, SYDVKM. Trimming removed 5 bases at V and 6 bases at J, with 14 bases between. This CDR3 is 13 amino acids long.

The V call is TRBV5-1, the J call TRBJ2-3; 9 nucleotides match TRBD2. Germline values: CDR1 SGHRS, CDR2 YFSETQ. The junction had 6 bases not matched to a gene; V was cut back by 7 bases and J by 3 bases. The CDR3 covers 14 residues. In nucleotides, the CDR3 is TGCGCCAGCTCTAGCGGGGTGGGTACAGATACGCAGTATTTT. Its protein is CASSSGVGTDTQYF.

CDR3 region: CASRPGTSEDEQYF. CDR3 bases: TGTGCCAGCAGGCCCGGGACTAGCGAGGACGAGCAGTACTTC. V gene TRBV5-4 combines with J gene TRBJ2-7; 10 nucleotides align to TRBD2. Germline trimming cut 5 bases from V and 5 bases from J; bases unmatched to any gene: 7. This CDR3 contains 14 residues. Germline CDR1 reads SGHNT; CDR2 reads YYREEE (reference sequence).

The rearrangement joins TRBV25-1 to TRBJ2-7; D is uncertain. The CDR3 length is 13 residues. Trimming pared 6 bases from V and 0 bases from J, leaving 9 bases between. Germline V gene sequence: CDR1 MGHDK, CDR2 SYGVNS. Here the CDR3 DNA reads TGTGCCAGCAGCCACATTAGCTCCTACGAGCAGTACTTC. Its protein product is CASSHISSYEQYF.

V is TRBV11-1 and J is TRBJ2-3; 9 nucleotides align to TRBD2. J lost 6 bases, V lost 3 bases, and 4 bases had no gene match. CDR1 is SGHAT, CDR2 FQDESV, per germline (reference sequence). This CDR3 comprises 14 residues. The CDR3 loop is CASSFTSGPDTQYF. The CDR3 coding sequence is TGTGCCAGCAGCTTCACTAGCGGGCCGGATACGCAGTATTTT.

CDR3 residues: CASSVGGSSGNTIYF. The DNA for the CDR3 is TGTGCCAGCAGTGTGGGGGGTTCCTCTGGAAACACCATATATTTT. The V gene is TRBV2, the J gene TRBJ1-3, with D possibly being TRBD1 (5 bases). Per the germline V gene, CDR1 is SNHLY and CDR2 is FYNNEI. The CDR3 has 15 residues. V was cut by 4 bases and J by 0 bases, with 10 bases left in between.

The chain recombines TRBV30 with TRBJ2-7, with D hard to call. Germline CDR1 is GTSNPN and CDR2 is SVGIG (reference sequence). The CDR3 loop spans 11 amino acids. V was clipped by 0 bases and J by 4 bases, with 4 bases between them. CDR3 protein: CAWSVRYEQYF. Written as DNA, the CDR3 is TGTGCCTGGAGTGTCCGGTACGAGCAGTACTTC.

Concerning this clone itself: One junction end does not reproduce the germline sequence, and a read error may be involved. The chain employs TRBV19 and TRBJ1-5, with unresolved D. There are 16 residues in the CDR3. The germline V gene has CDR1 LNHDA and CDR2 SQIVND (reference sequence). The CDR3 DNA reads TGTGCCAGTAGTCTAGAAAAGCGCCCACCAAATCAGCCCCAGCATTTT. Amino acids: CASSLEKRPPNQPQHF. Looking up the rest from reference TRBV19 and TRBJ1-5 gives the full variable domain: DGGITQSPKYLFRKEGQNVTLSCEQNLNHDAMYWYRQDPGQGLRLIYYSQIVNDFQKGDIAEGYSVSREKKESFPLTVTSAQKNPTAFYLCASSLEKRPPNQPQHFGDGTRLSIL.

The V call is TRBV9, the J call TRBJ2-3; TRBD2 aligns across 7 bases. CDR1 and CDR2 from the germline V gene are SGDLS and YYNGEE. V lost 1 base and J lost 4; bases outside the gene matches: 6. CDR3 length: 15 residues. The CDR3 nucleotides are TGTGCCAGCAGCGTACAGGCGGGAGTGGCAGATACGCAGTATTTT. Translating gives CASSVQAGVADTQYF.

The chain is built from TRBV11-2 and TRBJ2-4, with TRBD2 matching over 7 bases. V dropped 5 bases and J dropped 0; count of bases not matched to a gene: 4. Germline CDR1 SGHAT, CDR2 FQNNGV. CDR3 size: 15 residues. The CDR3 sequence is CASSRLAGAKNIQYF. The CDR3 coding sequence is TGTGCCAGCAGCAGATTAGCGGGAGCCAAAAACATTCAGTACTTC.

The CDR3 reads CASSLYDSNQPQHF. The CDR3 DNA sequence: TGTGCCAGCAGCTTGTACGATAGCAATCAGCCCCAGCATTTT. The V gene is TRBV7-2, the J gene TRBJ1-5, with D hard to call. The CDR3 totals 14 residues. V was pared by 3 bases and J by 0 bases, with 6 bases between. Germline loops: CDR1 SGHTA, CDR2 FQGNSA.